The TCR beta chain under discussion was sequenced for a study of blood T cells in healthy people across ages. There are many counts of this clonotype. The antigen is not known. PCR was performed a second time for about 6 to 12 cycles using a sample-barcoded 5' primer and a J-beta primer mix. Every cDNA molecule bore a tag from a template-switch adaptor containing 12 random nucleotides. Using its own MiXCR run on the 5' RACE reads, TCRdb lists one record per CDR3 protein. The sample includes more than 750,000 distinct CDR3 sequences, 25% to 35% seen only once; the top ten take 10%. CDR3 length: 17 amino acids. Trimming took off 1 base at V and 0 bases at J, with 14 bases between the two ends. CDR1 and CDR2 (germline): SGHRS, YFSETQ. Study outcomes and limitations: CMV status of donors was not determined, possibly confounding expanded clonotype changes.

In terms of origin and age, donors were healthy Caucasian individuals from Russia aged about 6 to 90. Total RNA was isolated from each sample in quantities of at least 6 micrograms. The same specimen was also included in a second study, on T cells of mothers and their children.

Material for sequencing was blood. The TCR was taken from a woman aged 40 to 50 in good health. The chain has TRBV5-1 and TRBJ2-4; unclear D gene. The CDR3 here is CASSLSGVTLAKNIQYF. The CDR3 DNA follows: TGCGCCAGCAGCTTGTCGGGTGTCACCTTAGCCAAAAACATTCAGTACTTC.